This passage covers 15 T cell receptor beta chains from one sample sequenced in a study of cytomegalovirus exposure and HLA in healthy donors. The PCR used 60 Vbeta and 13 Jbeta primers. Repertoires were generated with immunoSEQ multiplex PCR, while TCRdb's copy carries only in-frame clones and drops some. The profile shows around 50,000 clones, around 81% of them singletons. The sample taken for sequencing was PBMCs. The receptors shown here come from a man aged 25 to 40 in good health and CMV-seropositive.

The chain carries TRBV6-1 and TRBJ1-2; D is unclear. The V gene lost 1 base and the J gene lost 4 bases, with 13 bases spanning the gap. The germline CDR1 and CDR2 sequences are MNHNS and SASEGT. The CDR3 has 15 residues. The CDR3 spells CASSEVSSGSYGYTF. CDR3 DNA sequence: TGTGCCAGCAGTGAAGTTTCGAGTGGGAGCTATGGCTACACCTTC.

The chain joins TRBV10-3 to TRBJ2-1; 8 nucleotides align to TRBD2. CDR1 ENHRY and CDR2 SYGVKD come from the germline V gene. The CDR3 is 14 residues long. Germline trimming cut 2 bases from V and 9 bases from J; bases unmatched to any gene: 6. The CDR3 sequence: CAISETGGAAEQFF. DNA for the CDR3: TGTGCCATCAGTGAGACCGGGGGGGCCGCTGAGCAGTTCTTC.

The chain is built from TRBV29-1 and TRBJ1-1; tentative D call: TRBD1 (6 bases). The V end lost 4 bases, the J end lost 3 bases, and 9 bases lay between the germline ends. CDR1 and CDR2 (germline): SQVTM, ANQGSEA. The CDR3 covers 12 residues. CDR3 coding DNA: TGCAGCGTTGGCAGGGGAGACACTGAAGCTTTCTTT. Its translation: CSVGRGDTEAFF.

V usage is TRBV18 and J usage is TRBJ2-5; D perhaps matches TRBD1 (6 bases). Germline V CDR1 and CDR2: KGHSH, LQKENI. CDR3 size: 12 residues. The V end lost 8 bases, the J end lost 5 bases, and 12 bases lay between the germline ends. CDR3 nucleotide sequence: TGTGCCAGCACTACAGGGACCGAGACCCAGTACTTC. Translated: CASTTGTETQYF.

CDR3 protein: CASGSASSGGNEQFF. CDR3 DNA: TGTGCCAGCGGCAGTGCGTCTAGCGGGGGCAATGAGCAGTTCTTC. The rearrangement uses TRBV25-1 and TRBJ2-1; 10 bases match TRBD2. This CDR3 region has 15 residues. J lost 6 bases, V lost 8 bases, and 10 bases had no gene match. Germline assignment: CDR1 MGHDK and CDR2 SYGVNS.

The chain recombines TRBV9 with TRBJ1-2; tentatively, D is TRBD1 (6 bases). Germline V gene data show CDR1 as SGDLS and CDR2 as YYNGEE. Trimming removed 0 bases from V and 2 bases from J, with 11 bases in between. The CDR3 length is 15 residues. CDR3 sequence reads: CASSVEKGDNYGYTF. The CDR3 nucleotides read TGTGCCAGCAGCGTAGAAAAGGGGGACAACTATGGCTACACCTTC.

The V and J genes are TRBV5-1 and TRBJ2-2; no firm D call. Germline lookup yields CDR1 SGHRS and CDR2 YFSETQ. This CDR3 spans 15 amino acids. Trimming removed 7 bases at V and 1 base at J, with 14 bases between. The CDR3 reads CASSPDRENTGELFF. The CDR3 bases are TGCGCCAGCTCTCCTGATCGCGAGAACACCGGGGAGCTGTTTTTT.

The chain has TRBV4-1 and TRBJ2-5, with 8 bases aligning to TRBD1. The V and J ends lost 4 bases and 4 bases, in that order; junction bases with no gene match: 8. This CDR3 is 15 amino acids long. Looked up from germline, CDR1 is MGHRA and CDR2 is YSYEKL. The CDR3 DNA sequence: TGCGCCAGCAGCCCTGACCGCAGGGGGCGAGAGACCCAGTACTTC. Translated: CASSPDRRGRETQYF.

The gene calls are TRBV10-2 and TRBJ2-7; D perhaps matches TRBD2 (5 bases). Germline V lookup: CDR1 WSHSY, CDR2 SAAADI. The CDR3 contains 13 residues. Trimming took 5 bases from V and 3 from J, leaving 11 bases between them. This CDR3 is CASSRGIGYEQYF. CDR3 bases: TGCGCCAGCAGTCGGGGTATCGGCTACGAGCAGTACTTC.

This rearrangement joins TRBV4-1 to TRBJ2-7; TRBD2 agrees at 11 bases. There are 15 residues in the CDR3. Looked up from germline, CDR1 is MGHRA and CDR2 is YSYEKL. The V segment lost 6 bases and the J segment 2 bases; nucleotides outside the gene matches: 6. The DNA for the CDR3 is TGCGCCAGCAGAGCAATAGCGGGGGGGACCTACGAGCAGTACTTC. Its translation: CASRAIAGGTYEQYF.

The gene calls are TRBV13 and TRBJ2-5; 12 bases agree with TRBD2. This CDR3 contains 16 residues. Germline V gene lookup returns CDR1 PRHDT and CDR2 FYEKMQ (reference sequence). The J segment lost 2 bases and the V segment lost 5 bases, leaving 6 bases of the junction unmatched. CDR3 amino acids: CASSPQGLAGQETQYF. CDR3 sequence (DNA): TGTGCCAGCAGCCCCCAAGGACTAGCGGGACAAGAGACCCAGTACTTC.

The rearrangement links TRBV6-1 to TRBJ1-2; D uncertain. The length of the CDR3 is 13 residues. Germline V gives CDR1 MNHNS, CDR2 SASEGT. Trimming left V 6 bases short and J 4 bases short, with 12 bases between. This CDR3 is CASRDTSSYGYTF. In DNA, the CDR3 is TGTGCCAGCAGAGACACATCCAGCTATGGCTACACCTTC.

V usage is TRBV6-5 and J usage is TRBJ2-6; 8 nucleotides match TRBD1. Germline CDR1 and CDR2: MNHEY and SVGAGI. Trimming removed 6 bases from V and 5 bases from J; junction bases left unmatched: 6. This CDR3 comprises 15 residues. This CDR3 reads CASSLDRDRANVLTF. The DNA for the CDR3 is TGTGCCAGCAGCCTGGACAGGGATAGGGCCAACGTCCTGACTTTC.

This clone was found a few times. This chain's CDR3 is CASSQQTPEAFF. The CDR3, as DNA: TGTGCCAGCAGCCAACAGACCCCTGAAGCTTTCTTT. The chain uses TRBV7-9 and TRBJ1-1; D is ambiguous. V gave up 5 bases and J gave up 6 bases, with 10 bases separating them. The CDR3 is made up of 12 amino acids. CDR1 and CDR2 from the germline V gene are SEHNR and FQNEAQ (reference sequence).

The chain employs TRBV4-2 and TRBJ2-1; 10 nucleotides match TRBD2. This CDR3 is 15 amino acids long. Unmatched junction bases numbered 8, after V lost 3 bases and J lost 9 bases. Germline lookup yields CDR1 LGHNA and CDR2 YNFKEQ. The CDR3 protein is CASSQIAGGRSEQFF. CDR3 in DNA: TGTGCCAGCAGCCAGATAGCGGGGGGAAGAAGTGAGCAGTTCTTC.